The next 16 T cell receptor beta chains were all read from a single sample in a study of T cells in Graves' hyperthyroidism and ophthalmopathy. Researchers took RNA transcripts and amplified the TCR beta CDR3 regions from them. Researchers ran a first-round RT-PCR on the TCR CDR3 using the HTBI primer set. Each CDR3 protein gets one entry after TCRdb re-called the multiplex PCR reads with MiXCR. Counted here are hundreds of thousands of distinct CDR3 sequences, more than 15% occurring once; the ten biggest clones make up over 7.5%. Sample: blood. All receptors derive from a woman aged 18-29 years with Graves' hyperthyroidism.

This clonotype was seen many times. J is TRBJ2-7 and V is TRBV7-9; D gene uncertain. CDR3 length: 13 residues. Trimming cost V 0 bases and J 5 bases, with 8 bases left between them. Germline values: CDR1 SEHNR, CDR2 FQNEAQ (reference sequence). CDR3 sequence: CASSLAGSDEQYF. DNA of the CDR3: TGTGCCAGCAGCTTAGCAGGCAGCGACGAGCAGTACTTC.

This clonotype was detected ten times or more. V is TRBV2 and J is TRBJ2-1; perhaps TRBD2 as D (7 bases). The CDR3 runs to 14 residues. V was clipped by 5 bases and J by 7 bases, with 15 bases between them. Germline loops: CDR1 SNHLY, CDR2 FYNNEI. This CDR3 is CASSRGEGVNEQFF. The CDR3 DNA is TGTGCCAGCAGTCGCGGGGAGGGGGTAAATGAGCAGTTCTTC.

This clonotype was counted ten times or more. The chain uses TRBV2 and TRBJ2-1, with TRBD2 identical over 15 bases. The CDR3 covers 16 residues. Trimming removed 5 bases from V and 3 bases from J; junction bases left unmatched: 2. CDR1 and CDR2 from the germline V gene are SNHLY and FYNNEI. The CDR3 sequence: CASSRTSGRGYNEQFF. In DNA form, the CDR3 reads TGTGCCAGCAGTCGGACTAGCGGGAGGGGCTACAATGAGCAGTTCTTC.

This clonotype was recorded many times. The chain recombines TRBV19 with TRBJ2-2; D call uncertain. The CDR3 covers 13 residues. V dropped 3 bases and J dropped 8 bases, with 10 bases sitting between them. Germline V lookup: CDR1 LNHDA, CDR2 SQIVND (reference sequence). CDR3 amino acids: CASSIKFQGELFF. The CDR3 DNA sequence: TGTGCCAGTAGTATCAAGTTTCAAGGGGAGCTGTTTTTT. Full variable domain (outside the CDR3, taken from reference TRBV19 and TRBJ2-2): DGGITQSPKYLFRKEGQNVTLSCEQNLNHDAMYWYRQDPGQGLRLIYYSQIVNDFQKGDIAEGYSVSREKKESFPLTVTSAQKNPTAFYLCASSIKFQGELFFGEGSRLTVL.

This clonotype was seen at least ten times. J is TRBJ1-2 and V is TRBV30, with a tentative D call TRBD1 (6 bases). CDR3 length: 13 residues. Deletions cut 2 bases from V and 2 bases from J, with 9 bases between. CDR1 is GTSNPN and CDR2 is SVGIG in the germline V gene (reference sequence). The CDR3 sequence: CAWSSTGNYGYTF. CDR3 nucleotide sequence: TGTGCCTGGAGTTCTACAGGGAACTATGGCTACACCTTC.

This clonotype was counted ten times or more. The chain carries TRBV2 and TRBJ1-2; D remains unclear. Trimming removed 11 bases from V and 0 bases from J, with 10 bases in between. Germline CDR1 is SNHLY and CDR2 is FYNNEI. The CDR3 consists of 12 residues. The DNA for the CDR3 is TGTGCCGGCTCGACGGCTAACTATGGCTACACCTTC. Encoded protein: CAGSTANYGYTF.

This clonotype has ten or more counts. The CDR3 nucleotides are TGTGCCAGCAGTGTTTTACGGGGGAAGTCCTACGAGCAGTACTTC. Translating gives CASSVLRGKSYEQYF. This chain uses TRBV2 with TRBJ2-7; D may be TRBD2 (6 bases). V shed 4 bases and J shed 1 base, with 14 bases lying between them. The CDR3 is 15 amino acids. Germline-derived CDR1 and CDR2 are SNHLY and FYNNEI. Based on the CDR3 plus reference TRBV2 and TRBJ2-7, the full variable domain is EPEVTQTPSHQVTQMGQEVILRCVPISNHLYFYWYRQILGQKVEFLVSFYNNEISEKSEIFDDQFSVERPDGSNFTLKIRSTKLEDSAMYFCASSVLRGKSYEQYFGPGTRLTVT.

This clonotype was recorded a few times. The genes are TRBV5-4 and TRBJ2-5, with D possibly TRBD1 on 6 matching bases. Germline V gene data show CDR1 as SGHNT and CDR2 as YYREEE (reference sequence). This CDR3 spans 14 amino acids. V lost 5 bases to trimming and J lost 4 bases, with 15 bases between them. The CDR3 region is CASSSTGLRETQYF. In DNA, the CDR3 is TGTGCCAGCAGTTCCACAGGGTTGCGAGAGACCCAGTACTTC. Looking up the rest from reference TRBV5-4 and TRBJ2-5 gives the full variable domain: ETGVTQSPTHLIKTRGQQVTLRCSSQSGHNTVSWYQQALGQGPQFIFQYYREEENGRGNFPPRFSGLQFPNYSSELNVNALELDDSALYLCASSSTGLRETQYFGPGTRLLVL.

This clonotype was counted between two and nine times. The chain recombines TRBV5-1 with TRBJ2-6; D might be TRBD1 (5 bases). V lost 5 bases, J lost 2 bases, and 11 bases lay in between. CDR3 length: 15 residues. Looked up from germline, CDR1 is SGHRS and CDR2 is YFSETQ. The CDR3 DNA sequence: TGCGCCAGCAGGGGCGAGGACACTGGGGCCAACGTCCTGACTTTC. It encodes CASRGEDTGANVLTF.

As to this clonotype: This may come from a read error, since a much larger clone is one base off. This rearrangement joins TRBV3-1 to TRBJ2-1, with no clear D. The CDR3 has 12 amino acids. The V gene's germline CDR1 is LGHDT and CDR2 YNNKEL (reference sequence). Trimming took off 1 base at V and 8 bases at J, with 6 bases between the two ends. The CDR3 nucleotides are TGTGCCAGCAGCCAAGTTCCCCATGAGCAGTTCTTC. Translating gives CASSQVPHEQFF.

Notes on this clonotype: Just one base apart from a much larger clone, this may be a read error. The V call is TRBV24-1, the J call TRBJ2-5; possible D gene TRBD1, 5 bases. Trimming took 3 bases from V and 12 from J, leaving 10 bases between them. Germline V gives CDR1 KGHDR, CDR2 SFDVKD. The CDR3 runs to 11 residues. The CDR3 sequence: CATSDLGREYF. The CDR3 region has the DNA TGTGCCACCAGTGATCTGGGCAGGGAGTACTTC.

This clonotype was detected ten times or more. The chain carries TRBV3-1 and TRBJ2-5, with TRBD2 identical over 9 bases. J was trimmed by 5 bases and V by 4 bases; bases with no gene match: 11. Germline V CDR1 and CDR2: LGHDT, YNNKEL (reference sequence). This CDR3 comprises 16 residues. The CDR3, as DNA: TGTGCCAGCAGCCGCTGGGGAGCGGGGGGTAGGGAGACCCAGTACTTC. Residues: CASSRWGAGGRETQYF.

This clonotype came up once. This CDR3 reads CASRPPQVSYGYTF. In DNA form, the CDR3 reads TGTGCCAGCAGACCCCCCCAGGTCAGCTATGGCTACACCTTC. The chain combines TRBV5-4 with TRBJ1-2; D uncertain. Germline-derived CDR1 and CDR2 are SGHNT and YYREEE (reference sequence). V dropped 5 bases and J dropped 4 bases, with 15 bases sitting between them. The CDR3 loop spans 14 amino acids. Supplemented by reference TRBV5-4 and TRBJ1-2, the full variable domain reads ETGVTQSPTHLIKTRGQQVTLRCSSQSGHNTVSWYQQALGQGPQFIFQYYREEENGRGNFPPRFSGLQFPNYSSELNVNALELDDSALYLCASRPPQVSYGYTFGSGTRLTVV.

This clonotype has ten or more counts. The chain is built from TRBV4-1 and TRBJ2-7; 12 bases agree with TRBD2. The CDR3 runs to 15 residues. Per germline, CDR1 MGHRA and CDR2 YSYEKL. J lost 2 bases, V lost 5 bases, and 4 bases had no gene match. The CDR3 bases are TGCGCCAGCAGCGGACGACTAGCGGGAGCCTACGAGCAGTACTTC. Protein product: CASSGRLAGAYEQYF.

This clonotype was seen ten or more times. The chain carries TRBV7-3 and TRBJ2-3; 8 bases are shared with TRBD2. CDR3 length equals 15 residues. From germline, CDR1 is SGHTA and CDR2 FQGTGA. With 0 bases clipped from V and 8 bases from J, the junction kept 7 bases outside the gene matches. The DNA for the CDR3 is TGTGCCAGCAGCTTAACGACGGGGGGGCTAGGTACGCAGTATTTT. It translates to CASSLTTGGLGTQYF.

The DNA of the CDR3 is TGTGCCAGCTCACTAAAGGGACAGGGGATCGGCTCCTACAATGAGCAGTTCTTC. Translated, it gives CASSLKGQGIGSYNEQFF. V is TRBV18 and J is TRBJ2-1, with 10 bases aligning to TRBD1. V shed 4 bases and J 0 bases; nucleotides not matched to a gene: 9. Germline-derived CDR1 and CDR2 are KGHSH and LQKENI. The CDR3 spans 18 residues.